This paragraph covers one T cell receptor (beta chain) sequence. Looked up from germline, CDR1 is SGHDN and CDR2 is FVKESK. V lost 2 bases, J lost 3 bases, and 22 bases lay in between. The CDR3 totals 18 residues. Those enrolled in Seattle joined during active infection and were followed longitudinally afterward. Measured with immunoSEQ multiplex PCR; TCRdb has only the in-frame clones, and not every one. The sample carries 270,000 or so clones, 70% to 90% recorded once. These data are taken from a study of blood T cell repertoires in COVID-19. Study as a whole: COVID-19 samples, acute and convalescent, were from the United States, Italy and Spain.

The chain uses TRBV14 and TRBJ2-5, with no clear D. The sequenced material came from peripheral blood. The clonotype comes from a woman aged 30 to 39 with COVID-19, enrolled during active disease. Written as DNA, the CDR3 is TGTGCCAGCAGCCAACTTTCGCATTTGGGCAGTTCAAAAGAGACCCAGTACTTC. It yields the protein CASSQLSHLGSSKETQYF.